The sequence of this TCR beta chain was determined in a study of shared clonotypes between healthy human individuals. Study summary: Each donor's CD8 memory used one plate, CD8 naive two, each CD4 subset three. Whole-study findings and limits: Sharing across four donors was highest in naive CD4 (roughly 5%) and lowest in memory CD8 (approximately 0.4%). Estimated richness was generally greater in naive than memory subsets.

CD45RO-negative, CCR7-selected cells formed the naive CD8 fraction, which excluded terminally differentiated effector memory CD45RA+ cells. Sequenced by immunoSEQ multiplex PCR; TCRdb stores in-frame clones only, minus some. The sample lists nearly 600,000 clones, roughly 95% seen once, with 0.11% in the top ten. This clone was seen a handful of times. The antigen remains unidentified. The CDR3 has 15 amino acids. Deletions cut 3 bases from V and 8 bases from J, with 19 bases between. Germline loops: CDR1 MNHEY, CDR2 SMNVEV (reference sequence). Sequences were obtained from naive CD8+ T cells sorted from blood. This sequence was found in a woman in her twenties or thirties in good health. V gene TRBV27 combines with J gene TRBJ1-2; weak D call: TRBD1 (6 bases). The CDR3 sequence: CASSLSRTAAGGYTF. As DNA, the CDR3 is TGTGCCAGCAGTTTGTCGAGGACAGCGGCTGGGGGCTACACCTTC.